This record covers a single TCR beta chain. This sample is drawn from a study of blood T cell repertoires in COVID-19. Across the study: In each case, the material was cDNA or gDNA derived from T cells, B-cell-depleted T cells, or PBMCs.

Germline V lookup: CDR1 DFQATT, CDR2 SNEGSKA (reference sequence). J gave up 2 bases and V 3 bases, and 3 bases lay outside the gene matches. There are 14 residues in the CDR3. TCRdb's table, derived via immunoSEQ multiplex PCR, lists solely in-frame clones and lacks some. The top ten hold approximately 0.74% of the sample, which has some 80,000 clones, 80% to 95% seen once. This TCR was sampled from an elderly woman with acute or convalescent COVID-19. V usage is TRBV20-1 and J usage is TRBJ2-4; 8 nucleotides line up with TRBD2. The sequenced material came from peripheral blood. This chain's CDR3 is CSASAGGSKNIQYF. CDR3 in DNA: TGCAGTGCTAGTGCGGGGGGATCCAAAAACATTCAGTACTTC.